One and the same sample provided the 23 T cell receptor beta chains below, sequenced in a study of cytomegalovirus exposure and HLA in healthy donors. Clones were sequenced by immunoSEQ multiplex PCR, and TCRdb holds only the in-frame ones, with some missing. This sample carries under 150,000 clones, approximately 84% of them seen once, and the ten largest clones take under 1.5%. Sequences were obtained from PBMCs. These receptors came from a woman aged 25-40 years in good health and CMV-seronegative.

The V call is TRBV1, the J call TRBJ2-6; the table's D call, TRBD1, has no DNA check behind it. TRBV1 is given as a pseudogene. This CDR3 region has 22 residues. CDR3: CTSSQERTGHPPEYSGANVLTF. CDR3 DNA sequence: TGCACCAGCAGCCAAGAGAGGACAGGTCACCCCCCAGAATACTCTGGGGCCAACGTCCTGACTTTC.

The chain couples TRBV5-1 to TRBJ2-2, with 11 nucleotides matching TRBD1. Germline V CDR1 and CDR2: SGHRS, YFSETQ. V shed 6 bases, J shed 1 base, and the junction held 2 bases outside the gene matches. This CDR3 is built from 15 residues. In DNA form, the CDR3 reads TGCGCCAGCAAAGGGACAGGGGGGAACACCGGGGAGCTGTTTTTT. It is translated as CASKGTGGNTGELFF.

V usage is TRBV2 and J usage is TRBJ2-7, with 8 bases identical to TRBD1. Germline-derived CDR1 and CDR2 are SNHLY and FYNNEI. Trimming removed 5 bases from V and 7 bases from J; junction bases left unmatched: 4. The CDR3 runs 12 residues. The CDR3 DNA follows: TGTGCCAGCAGTCGACAGGGGAGGGAGCAGTACTTC. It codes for CASSRQGREQYF.

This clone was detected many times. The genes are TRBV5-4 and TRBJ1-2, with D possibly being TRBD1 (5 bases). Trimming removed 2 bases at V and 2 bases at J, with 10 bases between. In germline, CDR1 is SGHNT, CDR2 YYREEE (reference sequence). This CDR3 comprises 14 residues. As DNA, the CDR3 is TGTGCCAGCAGCTTAGTACAGGAGAACTATGGCTACACCTTC. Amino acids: CASSLVQENYGYTF.

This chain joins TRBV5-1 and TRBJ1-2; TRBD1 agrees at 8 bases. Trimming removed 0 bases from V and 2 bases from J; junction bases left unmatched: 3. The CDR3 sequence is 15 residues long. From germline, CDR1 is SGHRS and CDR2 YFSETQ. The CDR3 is CASSLGDRTNYGYTF. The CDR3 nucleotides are TGCGCCAGCAGCTTGGGGGACAGGACCAACTATGGCTACACCTTC.

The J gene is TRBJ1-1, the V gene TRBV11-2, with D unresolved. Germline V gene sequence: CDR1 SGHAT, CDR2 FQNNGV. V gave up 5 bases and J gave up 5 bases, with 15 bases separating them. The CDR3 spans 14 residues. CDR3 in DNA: TGTGCCAGCAGCCGGGGAAGGGTCGGGACTGAAGCTTTCTTT. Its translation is CASSRGRVGTEAFF.

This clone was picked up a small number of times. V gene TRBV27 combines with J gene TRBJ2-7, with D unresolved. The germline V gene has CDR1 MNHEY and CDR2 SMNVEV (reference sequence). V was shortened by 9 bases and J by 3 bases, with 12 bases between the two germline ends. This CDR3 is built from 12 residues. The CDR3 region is CASRVACYEQYF. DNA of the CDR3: TGTGCCAGTCGGGTTGCTTGCTACGAGCAGTACTTC.

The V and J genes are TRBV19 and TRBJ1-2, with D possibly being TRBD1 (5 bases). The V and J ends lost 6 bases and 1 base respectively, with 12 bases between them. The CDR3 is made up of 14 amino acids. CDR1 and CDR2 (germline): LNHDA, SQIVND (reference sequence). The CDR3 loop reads CASSAGLLNYGYTF. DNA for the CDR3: TGTGCCAGTAGCGCGGGACTTCTTAACTATGGCTACACCTTC.

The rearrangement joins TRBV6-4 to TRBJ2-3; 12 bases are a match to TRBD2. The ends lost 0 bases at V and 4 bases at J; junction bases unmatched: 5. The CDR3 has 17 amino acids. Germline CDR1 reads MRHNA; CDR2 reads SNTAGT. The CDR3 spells CASSDSPASGGADTQYF. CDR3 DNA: TGTGCCAGCAGTGACTCGCCGGCTAGCGGGGGGGCAGATACGCAGTATTTT.

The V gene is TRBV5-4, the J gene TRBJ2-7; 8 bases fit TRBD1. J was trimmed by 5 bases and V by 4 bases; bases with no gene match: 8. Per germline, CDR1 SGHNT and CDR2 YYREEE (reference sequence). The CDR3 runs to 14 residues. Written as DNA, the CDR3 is TGTGCCAGCAGCAAAGACAGGGGAAGGGACGAGCAGTACTTC. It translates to CASSKDRGRDEQYF.

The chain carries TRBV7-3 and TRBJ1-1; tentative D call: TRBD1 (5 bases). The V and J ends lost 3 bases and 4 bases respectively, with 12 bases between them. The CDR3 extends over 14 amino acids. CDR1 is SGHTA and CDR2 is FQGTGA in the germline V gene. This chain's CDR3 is CASSLRTTGTEAFF. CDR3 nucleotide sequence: TGTGCCAGCAGCTTGCGTACTACAGGCACTGAAGCTTTCTTT.

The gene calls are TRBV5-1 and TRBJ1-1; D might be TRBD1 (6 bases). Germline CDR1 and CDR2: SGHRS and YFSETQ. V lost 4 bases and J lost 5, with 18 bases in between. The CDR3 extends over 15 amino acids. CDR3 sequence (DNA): TGCGCCAGCAGCGCAATAGCAGGGGAGGGAACTGAAGCTTTCTTT. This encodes CASSAIAGEGTEAFF.

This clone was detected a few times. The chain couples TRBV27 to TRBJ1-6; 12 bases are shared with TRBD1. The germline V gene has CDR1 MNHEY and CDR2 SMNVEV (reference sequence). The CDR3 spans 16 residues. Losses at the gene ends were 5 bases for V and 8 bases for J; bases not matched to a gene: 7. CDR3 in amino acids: CASSPGQGARYSPLHF. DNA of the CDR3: TGTGCCAGCAGTCCGGGACAGGGGGCCCGTTATTCACCCCTCCACTTT.

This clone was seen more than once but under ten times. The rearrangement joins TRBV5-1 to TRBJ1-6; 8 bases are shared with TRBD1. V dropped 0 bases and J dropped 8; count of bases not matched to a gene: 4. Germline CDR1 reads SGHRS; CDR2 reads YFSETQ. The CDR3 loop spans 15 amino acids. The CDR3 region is CASSLGTGRDSPLHF. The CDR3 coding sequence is TGCGCCAGCAGCTTGGGGACAGGGAGGGATTCACCCCTCCACTTT.

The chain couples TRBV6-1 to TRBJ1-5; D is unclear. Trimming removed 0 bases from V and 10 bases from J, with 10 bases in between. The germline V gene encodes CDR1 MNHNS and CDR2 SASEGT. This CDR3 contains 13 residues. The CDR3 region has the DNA TGTGCCAGCAGTGAAGCGCCGGTTCCACCCCAGCATTTT. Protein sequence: CASSEAPVPPQHF.

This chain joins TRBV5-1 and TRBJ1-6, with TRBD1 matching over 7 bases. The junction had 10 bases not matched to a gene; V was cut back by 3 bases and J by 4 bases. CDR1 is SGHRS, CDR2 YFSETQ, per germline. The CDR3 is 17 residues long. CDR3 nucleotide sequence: TGCGCCAGCAGCTCTACCTACGGGGACAGATATAATTCACCCCTCCACTTT. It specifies CASSSTYGDRYNSPLHF.

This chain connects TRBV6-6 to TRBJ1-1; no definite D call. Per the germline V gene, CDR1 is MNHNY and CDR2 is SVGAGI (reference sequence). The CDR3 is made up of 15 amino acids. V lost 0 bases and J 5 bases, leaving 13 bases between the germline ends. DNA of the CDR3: TGTGCCAGCAGTTACTCGATCGGTGCGCCAACTGAAGCTTTCTTT. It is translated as CASSYSIGAPTEAFF.

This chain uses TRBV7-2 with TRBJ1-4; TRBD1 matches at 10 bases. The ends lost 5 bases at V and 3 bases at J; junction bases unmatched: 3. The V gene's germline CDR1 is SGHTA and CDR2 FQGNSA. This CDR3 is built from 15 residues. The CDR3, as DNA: TGTGCCAGCAGCCGACAGGGGGCACCTAATGAAAAACTGTTTTTT. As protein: CASSRQGAPNEKLFF.

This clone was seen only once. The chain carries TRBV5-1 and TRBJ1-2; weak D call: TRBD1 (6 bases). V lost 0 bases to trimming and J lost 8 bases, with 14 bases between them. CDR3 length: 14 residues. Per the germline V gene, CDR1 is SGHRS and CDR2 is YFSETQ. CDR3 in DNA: TGCGCCAGCAGCTTGGCACAGGGATATGGGGGCTACACCTTC. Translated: CASSLAQGYGGYTF. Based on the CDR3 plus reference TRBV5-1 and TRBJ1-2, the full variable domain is KAGVTQTPRYLIKTRGQQVTLSCSPISGHRSVSWYQQTPGQGLQFLFEYFSETQRNKGNFPGRFSGRQFSNSRSEMNVSTLELGDSALYLCASSLAQGYGGYTFGSGTRLTVV.

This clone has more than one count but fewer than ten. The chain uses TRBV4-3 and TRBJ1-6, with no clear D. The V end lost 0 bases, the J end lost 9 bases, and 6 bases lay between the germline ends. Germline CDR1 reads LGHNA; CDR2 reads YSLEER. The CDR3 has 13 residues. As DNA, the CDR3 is TGCGCCAGCAGCCAAGATGAGGCTTCACCCCTCCACTTT. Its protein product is CASSQDEASPLHF.

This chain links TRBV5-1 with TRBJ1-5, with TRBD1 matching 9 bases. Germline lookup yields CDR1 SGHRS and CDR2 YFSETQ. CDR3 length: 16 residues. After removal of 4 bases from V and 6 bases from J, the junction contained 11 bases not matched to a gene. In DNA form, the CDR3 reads TGCGCCAGCAGCCCATACCCGGGACAGGGTGTTCAGCCCCAGCATTTT. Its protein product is CASSPYPGQGVQPQHF.

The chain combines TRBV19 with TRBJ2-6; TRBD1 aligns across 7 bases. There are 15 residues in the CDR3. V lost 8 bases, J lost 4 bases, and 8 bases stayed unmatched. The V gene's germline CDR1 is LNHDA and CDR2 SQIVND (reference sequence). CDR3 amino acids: CASGPRGSGANVLTF. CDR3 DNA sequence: TGTGCCAGTGGGCCCAGGGGGTCCGGGGCCAACGTCCTGACTTTC.

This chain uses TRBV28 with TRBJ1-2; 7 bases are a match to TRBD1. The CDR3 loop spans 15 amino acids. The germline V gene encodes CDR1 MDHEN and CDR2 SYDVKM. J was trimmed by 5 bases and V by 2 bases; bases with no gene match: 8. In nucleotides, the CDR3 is TGTGCCAGCAGTTTAAACAGGGGAAGAATGTATGGCTACACCTTC. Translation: CASSLNRGRMYGYTF.